The clone carrying this TCR beta chain has only a few counts. No antigen is known for it. This specimen belongs to a study of T-cell reconstitution after alpha-beta-depleted transplantation in children. The CDR3 has 13 amino acids. The V segment lost 5 bases and the J segment 6 bases; nucleotides outside the gene matches: 3. Germline V gene sequence: CDR1 MGHDK, CDR2 SYGVNS. TCRbeta library construction was performed incorporating unique molecular identifiers. One entry per CDR3 protein results from TCRdb running MiXCR on the PCR reads. In the table there are roughly 790,000 distinct CDR3 sequences, 16% of which are singletons. Overall study findings and caveats: About two months after transplant, alpha-beta T cells reportedly came from several hundred expanded graft clones. A year post-transplant, T-cell counts and diversity derived mostly from newly produced T cells.

This receptor was taken from a male patient younger than 18 who had a stem cell transplant for acute lymphoblastic leukemia, so the T cells may come from the graft donor. This specimen was PBMCs, mostly from graft donor cells, taken 360 days after TCRalphabeta/CD19-depleted stem cell transplant. The chain is built from TRBV25-1 and TRBJ1-5, with 8 bases that match TRBD1. CDR3 protein: CASSSRGLQPQHF. CDR3 nucleotide sequence: TGTGCCAGCAGTAGCAGGGGGCTTCAGCCCCAGCATTTT.